This entry lists 27 T cell receptor beta chains sequenced from one sample in a study of blood T cell repertoires in COVID-19. TCRdb's copy holds only in-frame clones and misses some; the assay was immunoSEQ multiplex PCR. The table has around 300,000 clones, 70% to 90% seen once. Sequencing was done on a sample of peripheral blood. The receptors derive from a woman in her seventies with acute or convalescent COVID-19.

This chain connects TRBV6-5 to TRBJ2-7, with 7 bases lining up with TRBD1. With V trimmed by 10 bases and J by 2 bases, 5 bases remained unmatched. Germline V gives CDR1 MNHEY, CDR2 SVGAGI. The CDR3 runs to 12 residues. This CDR3 reads CATEGQTYEQYF. The CDR3 DNA is TGTGCCACCGAGGGACAGACCTACGAGCAGTACTTC.

The chain has TRBV29-1 and TRBJ2-1; tentative D call: TRBD1 (6 bases). CDR3 length equals 10 residues. Germline CDR1 is SQVTM and CDR2 is ANQGSEA. Trimming removed 7 bases from V and 7 bases from J, with 8 bases in between. The CDR3 DNA reads TGCAGCGGGCAGGGGAATGAGCAGTTCTTC. Its protein product is CSGQGNEQFF.

This chain connects TRBV4-1 to TRBJ2-4; a possible D gene is TRBD1 (6 bases). Trimming stripped 3 bases from V and 1 base from J, with 16 bases between. Per the germline V gene, CDR1 is MGHRA and CDR2 is YSYEKL. The CDR3 consists of 17 residues. The CDR3: CASSHVTGNGAKNIQYF. In DNA form, the CDR3 reads TGCGCCAGCAGCCATGTTACAGGGAACGGGGCCAAAAACATTCAGTACTTC.

The rearrangement joins TRBV12-3 or TRBV12-4 to TRBJ2-1; D call uncertain. This CDR3 spans 12 amino acids. Trimming stripped 1 base from V and 8 bases from J, with 6 bases between. CDR3 DNA: TGTGCCAGCAGTTTAGTTAGCTATGAGCAGTTCTTC. It translates to CASSLVSYEQFF.

V gene TRBV3-1 (or the pseudogene TRBV3-2) combines with J gene TRBJ2-4; D not certain. The CDR3 covers 14 residues. CDR1 LGHDT and CDR2 YNNKEL come from the germline V gene (reference sequence). Trimming left V 2 bases short and J 2 bases short, with 7 bases between. The CDR3 nucleotides are TGTGCCAGCAGCCAAAGAGCGTCCAAAAACATTCAGTACTTC. Residues: CASSQRASKNIQYF.

The chain couples TRBV24-1 to TRBJ2-5, with D possibly matching TRBD1 (6 bases). The V and J ends lost 1 base and 3 bases respectively, with 14 bases between them. In germline, CDR1 is KGHDR, CDR2 SFDVKD. The CDR3 totals 16 residues. The CDR3 coding sequence is TGTGCCACCAGTGATTTAGCAAGCAGGGGTAAAGAGACCCAGTACTTC. Its protein is CATSDLASRGKETQYF.

The rearrangement uses TRBV2 and TRBJ1-3; 9 bases agree with TRBD1. The CDR3 has 13 residues. J lost 4 bases, V lost 8 bases, and 3 bases had no gene match. In germline, CDR1 is SNHLY, CDR2 FYNNEI. The CDR3 DNA reads TGTGCCAGCCAGGGGACAGGGGGAAACACCATATATTTT. It translates to CASQGTGGNTIYF.

This clone came up a few times. The chain has TRBV15 and TRBJ1-2; unclear D gene. V was pared by 4 bases and J by 0 bases, with 12 bases between. The germline V gene has CDR1 LNHNV and CDR2 YYDKDF (reference sequence). The CDR3 sequence is 15 residues long. Here the CDR3 reads CATSKHSEANYGYTF. The CDR3 nucleotides read TGTGCCACCAGCAAGCACAGTGAAGCTAACTATGGCTACACCTTC.

The V and J genes are TRBV10-3 and TRBJ1-2, with D unresolved. CDR3 length: 12 residues. Deletions cut 2 bases from V and 5 bases from J, with 6 bases between. Looked up from germline, CDR1 is ENHRY and CDR2 is SYGVKD. The CDR3 bases are TGTGCCATCAGTGAGCCGTCGTATGGCTACACCTTC. This sequence encodes CAISEPSYGYTF.

The chain employs TRBV4-1 and TRBJ2-7; 9 nucleotides agree with TRBD2. From germline, CDR1 is MGHRA and CDR2 YSYEKL. The CDR3 runs to 15 residues. V lost 4 bases, J lost 3 bases, and 7 bases stayed unmatched. The CDR3 DNA sequence: TGCGCCAGCAGCCGCACCCTAGCGGGGATCTACGAGCAGTACTTC. This sequence encodes CASSRTLAGIYEQYF.

V usage is TRBV12-3 or TRBV12-4 and J usage is TRBJ2-5; D remains ambiguous. The V end was cut by 3 bases, the J end by 5 bases, with 7 bases between. CDR3 size: 12 residues. In DNA, the CDR3 is TGTGCCAGCAGTTTGACGGAGGAGACCCAGTACTTC. Residues: CASSLTEETQYF.

Only a few counts were recorded for this clone. This chain uses TRBV15 with TRBJ2-7; TRBD1 matches at 9 bases. The CDR3 runs 15 residues. Germline V gene lookup returns CDR1 LNHNV and CDR2 YYDKDF (reference sequence). The V segment lost 3 bases and the J segment 5 bases; nucleotides outside the gene matches: 8. Here the CDR3 reads CATSSPGTGFHEQYF. The CDR3 DNA reads as TGTGCCACCAGCAGCCCCGGGACAGGGTTTCACGAGCAGTACTTC.

The gene calls are TRBV19 and TRBJ1-6, with D possibly being TRBD1 (5 bases). Per the germline V gene, CDR1 is LNHDA and CDR2 is SQIVND (reference sequence). The ends were cut back, 7 bases at V and 8 bases at J, with 21 bases in the middle. CDR3 size: 16 residues. The CDR3 coding sequence is TGTGCCAGTACTCATTCCTTACGGGGGAGGGATTCACCCCTCCACTTT. Translated, it gives CASTHSLRGRDSPLHF.

The J gene is TRBJ1-6, the V gene TRBV10-2; D is ambiguous. The CDR3 contains 13 residues. Between the trimmed V and J ends, which lost 5 bases and 9 bases, there was a span of 11 bases. Germline-derived CDR1 and CDR2 are WSHSY and SAAADI. The chain's CDR3 is CASSLIESSPLHF. The CDR3 nucleotides are TGCGCCAGCAGTTTAATCGAGAGTTCACCCCTCCACTTT.

The chain has TRBV5-1 and TRBJ2-7; 8 nucleotides align to TRBD2. Germline trimming cut 3 bases from V and 7 bases from J; bases unmatched to any gene: 12. From germline, CDR1 is SGHRS and CDR2 YFSETQ. The CDR3 loop spans 15 amino acids. The chain's CDR3 is CASSSQAGVPVEQYF. For the CDR3, the DNA is TGCGCCAGCAGCTCTCAAGCGGGGGTGCCCGTAGAGCAGTACTTC.

The J gene is TRBJ2-1, the V gene TRBV11-2; weak D call: TRBD1 (5 bases). The CDR3 covers 13 residues. Trimming took off 2 bases at V and 16 bases at J, with 18 bases between the two ends. In germline, CDR1 is SGHAT, CDR2 FQNNGV. The CDR3 coding sequence is TGTGCCAGCAGCTTAAGCCAGGGCACCCTACCATTCTTC. Its translation is CASSLSQGTLPFF.

The rearrangement links TRBV11-2 to TRBJ1-6, with 8 bases that match TRBD1. Trimming took 2 bases from V and 5 from J; bases not matched to a gene: 11. The length of the CDR3 is 18 residues. Germline V gives CDR1 SGHAT, CDR2 FQNNGV. In nucleotides, the CDR3 is TGTGCCAGCAGCTTAAGGGGCCGGGCAGGGGGCCATAATTCACCCCTCCACTTT. Protein product: CASSLRGRAGGHNSPLHF.

The gene calls are TRBV2 and TRBJ2-7; 8 bases map to TRBD1. V lost 1 base, J lost 5 bases, and 7 bases stayed unmatched. The length of the CDR3 is 15 residues. Germline values: CDR1 SNHLY, CDR2 FYNNEI. The CDR3 DNA follows: TGTGCCAGCAGTGAAGGGGGACAGGAGGGCGACGAGCAGTACTTC. Translated, it gives CASSEGGQEGDEQYF.

The CDR3 sequence is CASSLTKVVNTEAFF. For the CDR3, the DNA is TGTGCCAGCAGCTTGACTAAGGTCGTCAACACTGAAGCTTTCTTT. The V call is TRBV7-9, the J call TRBJ1-1, with unresolved D. Germline loops: CDR1 SEHNR, CDR2 FQNEAQ (reference sequence). This CDR3 is 15 amino acids long. V was pared by 3 bases and J by 2 bases, with 13 bases between.

The rearrangement joins TRBV20-1 to TRBJ2-7; 9 positions agree with TRBD2. This CDR3 is built from 15 residues. Germline V gene data show CDR1 as DFQATT and CDR2 as SNEGSKA (reference sequence). V was clipped by 3 bases and J by 0 bases; unmatched bases: 6. The CDR3 DNA follows: TGCAGTGCTAGTCCTAGCGGGGTGCTCTCCTACGAGCAGTACTTC. Translation: CSASPSGVLSYEQYF.

This clone was recorded once. The chain combines TRBV2 with TRBJ2-7; 8 positions match TRBD1. The J segment lost 1 base and the V segment lost 5 bases, leaving 1 base of the junction unmatched. This CDR3 is 13 amino acids long. Germline V gene data show CDR1 as SNHLY and CDR2 as FYNNEI. Written as DNA, the CDR3 is TGTGCCAGCAGTCGGACAGGGTCCTACGAGCAGTACTTC. This encodes CASSRTGSYEQYF.

This chain joins TRBV5-1 and TRBJ2-2; 7 nucleotides align to TRBD2. The J segment lost 7 bases and the V segment lost 4 bases, leaving 10 bases of the junction unmatched. In germline, CDR1 is SGHRS, CDR2 YFSETQ. CDR3 length: 15 residues. The CDR3 loop is CASSTSGTGGGELFF. For the CDR3, the DNA is TGCGCCAGCAGCACCTCAGGAACGGGGGGCGGGGAGCTGTTTTTT.

The V gene is TRBV5-1, the J gene TRBJ2-1; D may be TRBD2 (5 bases). Germline V gene lookup returns CDR1 SGHRS and CDR2 YFSETQ. This CDR3 has 15 residues. With 0 bases removed from V and 5 bases from J, the gap between germline ends came to 12 bases. CDR3 in DNA: TGCGCCAGCAGCTTGGCTCTGGAGGCCCACAATGAGCAGTTCTTC. Protein: CASSLALEAHNEQFF. The variable domain in full, with the rest retrieved from reference TRBV5-1 and TRBJ2-1, is KAGVTQTPRYLIKTRGQQVTLSCSPISGHRSVSWYQQTPGQGLQFLFEYFSETQRNKGNFPGRFSGRQFSNSRSEMNVSTLELGDSALYLCASSLALEAHNEQFFGPGTRLTVL.

The rearrangement joins TRBV6-5 to TRBJ2-3, with 7 bases lining up with TRBD1. This CDR3 is 14 amino acids long. V was pared by 7 bases and J by 6 bases, with 10 bases of the junction left unmatched. Germline assignment: CDR1 MNHEY and CDR2 SVGAGI. CDR3 DNA: TGTGCCAGCACCAACCCGACAGGGACCGATACGCAGTATTTT. The encoded protein is CASTNPTGTDTQYF.

The J gene is TRBJ1-1, the V gene TRBV3-1 (or the pseudogene TRBV3-2), with 8 bases that match TRBD1. Trimming took 2 bases from V and 8 from J; bases not matched to a gene: 4. The CDR3 consists of 13 residues. The V gene's germline CDR1 is LGHDT and CDR2 YNNKEL (reference sequence). CDR3 DNA sequence: TGTGCCAGCAGCCAACTACAGGGGGGGGAAGCTTTCTTT. Translation: CASSQLQGGEAFF.

This clone was counted between two and nine times. This rearrangement joins TRBV4-1 to TRBJ1-5; 7 nucleotides match TRBD1. Germline assignment: CDR1 MGHRA and CDR2 YSYEKL. The CDR3 spans 13 residues. V lost 3 bases and J lost 4; bases outside the gene matches: 0. CDR3 amino acids: CASSQTGNQPQHF. As DNA, the CDR3 is TGCGCCAGCAGCCAGACAGGGAATCAGCCCCAGCATTTT.

The chain carries TRBV12-5 and TRBJ2-7; the D gene is possibly TRBD2 (6 bases). Germline V lookup: CDR1 LGHNT, CDR2 FRNRAP. The CDR3 runs to 15 residues. The V end lost 2 bases, the J end lost 7 bases, and 18 bases lay between the germline ends. The CDR3 DNA reads as TGTGCTAGTGGTTTGCCCAGAGGCTTGGGGGGTGAGCAGTACTTC. It is translated as CASGLPRGLGGEQYF.